These 9 T cell receptor beta chains originate from one sample sequenced in a study of blood T cell repertoires in COVID-19. Clones were sequenced by immunoSEQ multiplex PCR, and TCRdb holds only the in-frame ones, with some missing. The profile covers 25,000 or so clones, with over 85% appearing a single time and around 4% taken by the ten largest. Source material: peripheral blood. The receptors were sampled from a human donor with active COVID-19. The donor label of this sample is uncertain.

This rearrangement joins TRBV6-4 to TRBJ2-5; 11 bases are shared with TRBD1. CDR3 length equals 17 residues. V lost 0 bases and J lost 5; bases outside the gene matches: 8. Germline V CDR1 and CDR2: MRHNA, SNTAGT. The CDR3 DNA follows: TGTGCCAGCAGTGACTCGAAGGACAGGGGGCCGGAGGAGACCCAGTACTTC. This codes for CASSDSKDRGPEETQYF.

This clone was detected only once. As DNA, the CDR3 is TGTGCCAGCAGTGACTCGAGGACAGGGGGCGTCTATGGCTACACCTTC. It translates to CASSDSRTGGVYGYTF. The chain combines TRBV6-4 with TRBJ1-2; TRBD1 aligns across 11 bases. Germline V CDR1 and CDR2: MRHNA, SNTAGT. This CDR3 is 16 amino acids long. J lost 4 bases, V lost 0 bases, and 4 bases had no gene match.

The table lists this clone with a few counts. This rearrangement joins TRBV11-2 to TRBJ1-3; 8 nucleotides line up with TRBD1. Losses at the gene ends were 5 bases for V and 0 bases for J; bases not matched to a gene: 3. This CDR3 spans 15 amino acids. The V gene's germline CDR1 is SGHAT and CDR2 FQNNGV. The CDR3 DNA reads TGTGCCAGCAGCCCGGGACAGGCCTCTGGAAACACCATATATTTT. This translates into CASSPGQASGNTIYF.

V usage is TRBV10-2 and J usage is TRBJ2-7; D possibly corresponds to TRBD2 (5 bases). Trimming pared 0 bases from V and 3 bases from J, leaving 21 bases between. The CDR3 contains 18 residues. The germline V gene encodes CDR1 WSHSY and CDR2 SAAADI. CDR3 sequence (DNA): TGCGCCAGCAGTGAGTCAAGTAGTTTCGGGGTAAAGGACTACGAGCAGTACTTC. Protein sequence: CASSESSSFGVKDYEQYF.

The rearrangement uses TRBV18 and TRBJ2-7; 7 bases are a match to TRBD1. Germline CDR1 reads KGHSH; CDR2 reads LQKENI. This CDR3 spans 16 amino acids. After removal of 4 bases from V and 0 bases from J, the junction contained 9 bases not matched to a gene. The CDR3 DNA follows: TGTGCCAGCTCACTACGGGACAGCTGGAGCTCCTACGAGCAGTACTTC. Translation gives CASSLRDSWSSYEQYF.

V gene TRBV7-9 combines with J gene TRBJ2-3, with D unclear. The CDR3 is 12 amino acids. Germline V lookup: CDR1 SEHNR, CDR2 FQNEAQ (reference sequence). Trimming stripped 5 bases from V and 2 bases from J, with 5 bases between. The CDR3 here is CASSHNTDTQYF. CDR3 DNA sequence: TGTGCCAGCAGCCACAACACAGATACGCAGTATTTT.

The chain combines TRBV19 with TRBJ1-2; 7 nucleotides match TRBD1. This CDR3 is 16 amino acids long. V was clipped by 3 bases and J by 2 bases; unmatched bases: 9. The germline gives CDR1 LNHDA, CDR2 SQIVND (reference sequence). The CDR3: CASSIGAGTVNYGYTF. As DNA, the CDR3 is TGTGCCAGTAGTATTGGGGCCGGGACAGTAAACTATGGCTACACCTTC.

This chain joins TRBV7-9 and TRBJ1-1, with a tentative D call TRBD1 (6 bases). There are 15 residues in the CDR3. Looked up from germline, CDR1 is SEHNR and CDR2 is FQNEAQ (reference sequence). The V end was cut by 5 bases, the J end by 5 bases, with 18 bases between. CDR3 amino acids: CASSAGGGVGTEAFF. The CDR3 bases are TGTGCCAGCAGCGCAGGAGGGGGGGTAGGGACTGAAGCTTTCTTT.

V and J are TRBV12-3 or TRBV12-4 and TRBJ1-5, with unresolved D. The CDR3 has 13 amino acids. Trimming removed 6 bases from V and 5 bases from J, with 11 bases in between. Written as DNA, the CDR3 is TGTGCCAGCAGCTTCCTCGGGGATCAGCCCCAGCATTTT. It encodes CASSFLGDQPQHF.